A few counts support the clone carrying this T cell receptor (beta chain). These data belong to a study of early T cells in non-severe SARS-CoV-2 infection. Germline V lookup: CDR1 LNHDA, CDR2 SQIVND (reference sequence). V lost 4 bases and J lost 4, with 11 bases in between. The CDR3 contains 13 residues. One entry per CDR3 protein results from TCRdb running MiXCR on the 5' RACE reads. The sample carries about 66,000 distinct CDR3 sequences, 18% recorded once. The sample consisted of whole blood, taken at baseline. The receptor's source is an adult who was a healthcare worker with PCR-confirmed SARS-CoV-2 infection or an uninfected control (not recorded which). V is TRBV19 and J is TRBJ2-7; maybe TRBD1 (6 bases). CDR3 region: CASSSQQGYEQYF. CDR3 coding DNA: TGTGCCAGTAGTAGCCAACAGGGTTACGAGCAGTACTTC. Based on the CDR3 plus reference TRBV19 and TRBJ2-7, the full variable domain is DGGITQSPKYLFRKEGQNVTLSCEQNLNHDAMYWYRQDPGQGLRLIYYSQIVNDFQKGDIAEGYSVSREKKESFPLTVTSAQKNPTAFYLCASSSQQGYEQYFGPGTRLTVT.